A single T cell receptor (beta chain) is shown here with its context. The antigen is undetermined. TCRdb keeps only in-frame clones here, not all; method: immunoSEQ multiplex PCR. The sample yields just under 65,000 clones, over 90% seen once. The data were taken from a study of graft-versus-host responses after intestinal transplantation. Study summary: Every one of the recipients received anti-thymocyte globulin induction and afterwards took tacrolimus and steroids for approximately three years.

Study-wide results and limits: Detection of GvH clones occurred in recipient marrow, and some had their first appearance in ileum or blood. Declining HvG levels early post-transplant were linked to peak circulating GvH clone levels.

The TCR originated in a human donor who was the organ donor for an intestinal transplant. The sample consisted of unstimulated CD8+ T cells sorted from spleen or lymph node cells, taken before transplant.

This CDR3 reads CASSLQAGGRAGELFF. The CDR3 bases are TGTGCCAGCAGCTTACAAGCGGGAGGGCGGGCCGGGGAGCTGTTTTTT. The V and J genes are TRBV7-8 and TRBJ2-2, with TRBD2 matching over 10 bases. CDR1 is SGHVS and CDR2 is FQNEAQ in the germline V gene. The CDR3 length is 16 residues. V trimming: 2 bases; J trimming: 6 bases; junction bases outside the gene matches: 6.